This TCR beta chain derives from a study of T cells in Graves' hyperthyroidism and ophthalmopathy. There were TCR beta CDR3 regions amplified from RNA transcripts. HTBI primers were employed in a first-round RT-PCR of the TCR CDR3. TCRdb processed the multiplex PCR reads anew with MiXCR; each CDR3 protein has one entry. Seen here are about 49,000 distinct CDR3 sequences, roughly 56% observed once, and the top ten hold around a third. Those patients with uncontrolled infection, other autoimmune disease, pregnancy or lactation were excluded. The CDR3 is 15 residues long. J gave up 0 bases and V 3 bases, and 5 bases lay outside the gene matches. The germline V gene has CDR1 SGHRS and CDR2 YFSETQ. This clonotype was found once. Its specificity is unknown. Study-level findings and limits: Stable hyperthyroidism was told apart from ophthalmopathy by a model built on 13 V-J features.

This receptor was obtained from a young man with Graves' hyperthyroidism. The genes are TRBV5-1 and TRBJ1-1; TRBD1 matches at 7 bases. The specimen sequenced was peripheral blood or thyroid tissue (not recorded which). The CDR3 DNA sequence: TGCGCCAGCAGCTCCTACAGGGGCCTGAACACTGAAGCTTTCTTT. Translated: CASSSYRGLNTEAFF.